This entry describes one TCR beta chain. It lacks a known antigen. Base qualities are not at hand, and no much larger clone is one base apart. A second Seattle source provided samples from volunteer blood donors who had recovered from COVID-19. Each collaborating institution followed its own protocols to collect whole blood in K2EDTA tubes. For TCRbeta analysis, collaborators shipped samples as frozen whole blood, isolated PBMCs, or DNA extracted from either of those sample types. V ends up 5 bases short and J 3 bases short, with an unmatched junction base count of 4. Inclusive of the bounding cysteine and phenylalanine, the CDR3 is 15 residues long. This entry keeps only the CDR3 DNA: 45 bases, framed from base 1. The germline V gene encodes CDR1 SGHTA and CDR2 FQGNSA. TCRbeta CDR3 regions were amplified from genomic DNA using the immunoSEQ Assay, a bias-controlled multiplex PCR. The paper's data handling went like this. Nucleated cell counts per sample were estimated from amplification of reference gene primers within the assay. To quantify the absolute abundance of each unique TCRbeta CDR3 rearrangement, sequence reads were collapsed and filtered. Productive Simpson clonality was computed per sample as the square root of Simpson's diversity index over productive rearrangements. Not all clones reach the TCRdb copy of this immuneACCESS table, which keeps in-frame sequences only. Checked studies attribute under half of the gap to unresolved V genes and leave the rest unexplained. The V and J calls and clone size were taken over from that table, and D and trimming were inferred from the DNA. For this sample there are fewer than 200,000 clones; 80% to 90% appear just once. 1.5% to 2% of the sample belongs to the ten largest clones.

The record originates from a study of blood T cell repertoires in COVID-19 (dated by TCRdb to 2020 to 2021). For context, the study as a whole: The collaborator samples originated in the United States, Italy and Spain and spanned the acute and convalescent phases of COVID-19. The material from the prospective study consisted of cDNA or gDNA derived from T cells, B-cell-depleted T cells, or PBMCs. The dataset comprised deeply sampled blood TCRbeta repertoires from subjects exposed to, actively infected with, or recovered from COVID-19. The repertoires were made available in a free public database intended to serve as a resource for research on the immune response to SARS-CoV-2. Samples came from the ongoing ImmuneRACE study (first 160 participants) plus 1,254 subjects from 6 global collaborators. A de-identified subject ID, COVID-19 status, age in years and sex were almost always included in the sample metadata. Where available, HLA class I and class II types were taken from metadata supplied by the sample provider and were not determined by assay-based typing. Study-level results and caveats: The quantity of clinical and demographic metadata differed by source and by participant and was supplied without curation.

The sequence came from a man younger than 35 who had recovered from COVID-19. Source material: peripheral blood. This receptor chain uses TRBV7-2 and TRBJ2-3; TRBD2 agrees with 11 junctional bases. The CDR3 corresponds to CASSPLAGGTDTQYF. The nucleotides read TGTGCCAGCAGCCCCTTAGCGGGAGGGACAGATACGCAGTATTTT.